Listed below are T cell receptor beta chains from one sample, sequenced in a study of CD8 T cells in Susac syndrome. TCRdb ran MiXCR on the immunoSEQ multiplex PCR reads and lists one entry per CDR3 protein. The repertoire holds 100,000 to 150,000 distinct CDR3 sequences, with about 95% as singletons. Sequencing was performed on CD8+ T cells from PBMCs. The origin of the receptors is a human donor with Susac syndrome. Both conserved end residues are part of each CDR3. A D gene is named only where the DNA matches it firmly. Size tells how often a clone was seen (once, few, many) or the class of an expanded clone, and some rows leave it out.

V gene	J gene	clone size	CDR3 length	D gene	CDR3 protein	CDR3 DNA
TRBV5-6	TRBJ2-7	.	14	.	CASSLSDSPYEQYF	TGTGCCAGCAGCTTGAGTGACAGCCCCTACGAGCAGTACTTC
TRBV19	TRBJ1-2	.	14	TRBD1	CASEDSGGDYGYTF	TGTGCCAGTGAGGACTCAGGGGGAGACTATGGCTACACCTTC
TRBV29-1	TRBJ2-1	.	13	TRBD2	CSVPRTSGNEQFF	TGCAGCGTTCCCCGGACTAGCGGCAATGAGCAGTTCTTC
TRBV4-2	TRBJ1-6	.	17	.	CASSQGSYEGTNSPLHF	TGTGCCAGCAGCCAGGGATCCTATGAGGGGACCAATTCACCCCTCCACTTT
TRBV11-2	TRBJ1-1	.	12	.	CASTLDQTEAFF	TGTGCCAGCACCCTAGACCAAACTGAAGCTTTCTTT
TRBV9	TRBJ2-7	once	14	.	CASSVEGRSYEQYF	TGTGCCAGCAGCGTAGAGGGAAGATCCTACGAGCAGTACTTC
TRBV29-1	TRBJ1-1	.	13	.	CSSGLGGDTEAFF	TGCAGTTCAGGCCTCGGGGGGGACACTGAAGCTTTCTTT
TRBV29-1	TRBJ1-2	.	11	.	CSLGPNNGYTF	TGCAGCCTCGGACCCAACAATGGCTACACCTTC
TRBV5-4	TRBJ2-3	once	14	.	CASSLEVLADTQYF	TGTGCCAGCAGCTTGGAGGTATTGGCAGATACGCAGTATTTT
TRBV4-2	TRBJ2-5	.	14	.	CASSQERVRETQYF	TGTGCCAGCAGCCAAGAAAGGGTGAGAGAGACCCAGTACTTC
TRBV9	TRBJ2-1	.	16	TRBD2	CASSPLSAGRSNEQFF	TGTGCCAGCAGCCCTCTCTCAGCGGGGCGAAGCAATGAGCAGTTCTTC
TRBV9	TRBJ1-2	.	14	.	CASTDPRKGPGYTF	TGTGCCAGCACCGACCCCAGAAAGGGGCCTGGCTACACCTTC
TRBV11-2	TRBJ2-1	.	16	.	CASSFPDVRSYNEQLF	TGTGCCAGCAGCTTTCCAGACGTTCGCTCCTACAATGAGCAGCTCTTC
TRBV5-4	TRBJ1-1	.	13	TRBD1	CASSVGTGGGAFF	TGTGCCAGCAGCGTTGGGACAGGAGGAGGAGCTTTCTTT
TRBV20-1	TRBJ2-1	.	14	.	CSAPPGPTYNEQFF	TGCAGTGCTCCTCCGGGACCGACTTACAATGAGCAGTTCTTC
TRBV9	TRBJ2-3	.	14	.	CASSVGRELDTQYF	TGTGCCAGCAGCGTAGGCAGGGAATTAGATACGCAGTATTTT
TRBV9	TRBJ1-4	.	16	.	CASMGRVGSPNEKLFF	TGTGCCAGCATGGGGAGGGTGGGGAGTCCTAATGAAAAACTGTTTTTT
TRBV5-6	TRBJ1-5	.	13	TRBD1	CASSSTGVQPQHF	TGTGCCAGCAGCTCCACAGGGGTTCAGCCCCAGCATTTT
TRBV20-1	TRBJ2-2	.	11	TRBD1	CSVSGTGGLFF	TGCAGTGTCTCCGGGACAGGCGGGCTGTTTTTT
TRBV7-9	TRBJ2-1	.	13	TRBD1	CASSYGTGPEQFF	TGTGCCAGCAGCTACGGGACAGGGCCTGAGCAGTTCTTC
TRBV5-4	TRBJ2-1	few	16	TRBD2	CASSLGGTSGGNEQFF	TGTGCCAGCAGCTTGGGGGGGACTAGCGGGGGAAATGAGCAGTTCTTC
TRBV7-9	TRBJ2-3	.	15	TRBD2	CASSEDLAGPLTQYF	TGTGCCAGCTCCGAGGACCTAGCGGGCCCCCTCACGCAGTATTTT
TRBV6-5	TRBJ2-2	.	13	.	CASSSHYTGELFF	TGTGCCAGCAGTTCCCACTACACCGGGGAGCTGTTTTTT
TRBV20-1	TRBJ2-5	.	14	.	CSARGEGGTETQYF	TGCAGTGCTAGAGGGGAGGGGGGGACGGAGACCCAGTACTTC
TRBV6-5	TRBJ1-3	.	14	.	CASSSQGVGNTIYF	TGTGCCAGCAGTTCACAGGGAGTAGGAAACACCATATATTTT
TRBV9	TRBJ2-3	.	11	.	CASSAGVTQYF	TGTGCCAGCAGCGCGGGAGTTACGCAGTATTTT
TRBV7-9	TRBJ2-7	.	13	.	CASSSDGPYEQYF	TGTGCCAGCAGCTCCGACGGTCCCTACGAGCAGTACTTC
TRBV18	TRBJ1-1	.	16	.	CASSPPVTTAATEAFF	TGTGCCAGCTCGCCTCCCGTAACTACCGCGGCCACTGAAGCTTTCTTT
TRBV3-1	TRBJ2-3	.	15	.	CASEPSAGTWDTQYF	TGTGCCAGCGAGCCGTCGGCAGGGACGTGGGATACGCAGTATTTT
TRBV4-1	TRBJ2-3	.	17	TRBD2	CASSPAGVAADTDTQYF	TGCGCCAGCAGCCCCGCGGGAGTAGCGGCTGACACAGATACGCAGTATTTT
TRBV4-2	TRBJ1-1	.	15	.	CASSHYRQEGTEAFF	TGTGCCAGCAGCCATTATAGACAGGAGGGGACTGAAGCTTTCTTT
TRBV29-1	TRBJ2-3	.	15	.	CSVEDPHLVTDTQYF	TGCAGCGTTGAAGATCCACACCTAGTCACAGATACGCAGTATTTT
TRBV12-3/TRBV12-4	TRBJ1-2	.	12	.	CASSHSLYGYTF	TGTGCCAGCAGTCACTCCCTGTATGGCTACACCTTC
TRBV19	TRBJ1-2	.	17	.	CASTTRDQWVLGYGYTF	TGTGCCAGTACCACAAGGGACCAGTGGGTATTGGGTTATGGCTACACCTTC
TRBV4-1	TRBJ1-5	few	15	.	CASSQVLGSNQPQHF	TGCGCCAGCAGCCAAGTCTTAGGGAGCAATCAGCCCCAGCATTTT
TRBV6-5	TRBJ2-7	.	14	.	CASSYVSFGDEQYF	TGTGCCAGCAGTTACGTGAGTTTTGGCGACGAGCAGTACTTC
TRBV13	TRBJ2-5	.	15	TRBD1	CASSLGRTGRETQYF	TGTGCCAGCAGCTTAGGCCGGACAGGAAGGGAGACCCAGTACTTC
TRBV20-1	TRBJ2-1	.	15	TRBD2	CSARDGTSGNNEQFF	TGCAGTGCTAGAGATGGGACTAGCGGAAACAATGAGCAGTTCTTC
TRBV4-1	TRBJ1-5	.	18	.	CASSPYGGGDNSNQPQHF	TGCGCCAGCAGCCCCTATGGGGGGGGTGATAATAGCAATCAGCCCCAGCATTTT
TRBV7-2	TRBJ2-5	.	13	TRBD2	CASSLVLAGTQYF	TGTGCCAGCAGCTTAGTACTAGCGGGGACCCAGTACTTC